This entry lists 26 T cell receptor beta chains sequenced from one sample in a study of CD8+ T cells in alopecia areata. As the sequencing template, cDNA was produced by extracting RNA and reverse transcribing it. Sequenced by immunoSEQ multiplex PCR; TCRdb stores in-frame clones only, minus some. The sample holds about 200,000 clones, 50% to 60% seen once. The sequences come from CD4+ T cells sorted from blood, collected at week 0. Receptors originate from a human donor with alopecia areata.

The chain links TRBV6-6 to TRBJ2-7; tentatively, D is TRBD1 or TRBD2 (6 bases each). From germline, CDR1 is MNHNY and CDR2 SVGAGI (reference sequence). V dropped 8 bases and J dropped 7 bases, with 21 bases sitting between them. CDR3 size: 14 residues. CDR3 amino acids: CASGRGGGYGEQYF. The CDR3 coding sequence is TGTGCCAGCGGAAGAGGGGGAGGCTACGGGGAGCAGTACTTC.

Here the CDR3 DNA reads TGCAGCGTTGGGGTCGGGGTGAACACTGAAGCTTTCTTT. Protein: CSVGVGVNTEAFF. This rearrangement joins TRBV29-1 to TRBJ1-1; D is unclear. Trimming cost V 4 bases and J 0 bases, with 9 bases left between them. The CDR3 spans 13 residues. Germline V gene sequence: CDR1 SQVTM, CDR2 ANQGSEA.

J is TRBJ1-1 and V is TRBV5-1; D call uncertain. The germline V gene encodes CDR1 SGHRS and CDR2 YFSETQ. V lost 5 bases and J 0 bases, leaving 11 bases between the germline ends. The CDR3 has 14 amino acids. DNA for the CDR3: TGCGCCAGCAGATTTGACGTAATGAACACTGAAGCTTTCTTT. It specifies CASRFDVMNTEAFF.

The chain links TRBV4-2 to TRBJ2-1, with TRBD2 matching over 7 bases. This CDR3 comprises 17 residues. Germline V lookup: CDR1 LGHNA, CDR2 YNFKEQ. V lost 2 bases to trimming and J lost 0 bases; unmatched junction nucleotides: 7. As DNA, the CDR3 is TGTGCCAGCAGCCAACTGGAGGGAGGGAGCTCCTACAATGAGCAGTTCTTC. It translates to CASSQLEGGSSYNEQFF.

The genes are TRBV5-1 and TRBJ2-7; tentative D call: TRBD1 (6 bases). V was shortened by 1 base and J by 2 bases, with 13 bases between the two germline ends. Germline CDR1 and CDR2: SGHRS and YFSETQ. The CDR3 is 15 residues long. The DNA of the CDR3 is TGCGCCAGCAGCTTGAGGGCAGGGGAACCCTACGAGCAGTACTTC. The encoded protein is CASSLRAGEPYEQYF. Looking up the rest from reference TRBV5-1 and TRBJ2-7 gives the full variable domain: KAGVTQTPRYLIKTRGQQVTLSCSPISGHRSVSWYQQTPGQGLQFLFEYFSETQRNKGNFPGRFSGRQFSNSRSEMNVSTLELGDSALYLCASSLRAGEPYEQYFGPGTRLTVT.

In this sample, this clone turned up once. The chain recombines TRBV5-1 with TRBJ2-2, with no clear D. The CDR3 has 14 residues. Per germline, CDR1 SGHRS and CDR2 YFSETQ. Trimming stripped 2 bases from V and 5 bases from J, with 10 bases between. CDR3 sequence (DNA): TGCGCCAGCAGCTTCGAATTGGCGACCGGGGAGCTGTTTTTT. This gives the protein CASSFELATGELFF.

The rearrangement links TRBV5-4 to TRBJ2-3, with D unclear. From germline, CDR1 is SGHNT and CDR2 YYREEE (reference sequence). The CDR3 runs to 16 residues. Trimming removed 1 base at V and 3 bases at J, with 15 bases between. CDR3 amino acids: CASSLRAIGQTDTQYF. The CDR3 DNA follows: TGTGCCAGCAGCTTGAGGGCGATTGGGCAAACAGATACGCAGTATTTT.

CDR3 region: CASSPSSTDTQYF. In nucleotides, the CDR3 is TGTGCCAGCAGCCCTAGTAGCACAGATACGCAGTATTTT. The chain joins TRBV5-6 to TRBJ2-3; no clear D. V lost 4 bases, J lost 0 bases, and 6 bases lay in between. The CDR3 contains 13 residues. Germline V gives CDR1 SGHDT, CDR2 YYEEEE.

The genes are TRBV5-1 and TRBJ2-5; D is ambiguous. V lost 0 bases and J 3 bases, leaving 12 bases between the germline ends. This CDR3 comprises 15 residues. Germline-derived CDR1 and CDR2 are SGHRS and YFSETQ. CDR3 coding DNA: TGCGCCAGCAGCTTGGTTGGGGTGAGCGAAGAGACCCAGTACTTC. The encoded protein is CASSLVGVSEETQYF. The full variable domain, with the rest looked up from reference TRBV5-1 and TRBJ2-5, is KAGVTQTPRYLIKTRGQQVTLSCSPISGHRSVSWYQQTPGQGLQFLFEYFSETQRNKGNFPGRFSGRQFSNSRSEMNVSTLELGDSALYLCASSLVGVSEETQYFGPGTRLLVL.

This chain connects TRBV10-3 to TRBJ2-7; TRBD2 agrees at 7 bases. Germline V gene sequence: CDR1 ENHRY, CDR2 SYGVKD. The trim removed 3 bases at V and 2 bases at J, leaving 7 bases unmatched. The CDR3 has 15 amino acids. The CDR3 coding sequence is TGTGCCATCAGTGATCCAGCGGGGAATACCTACGAGCAGTACTTC. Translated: CAISDPAGNTYEQYF.

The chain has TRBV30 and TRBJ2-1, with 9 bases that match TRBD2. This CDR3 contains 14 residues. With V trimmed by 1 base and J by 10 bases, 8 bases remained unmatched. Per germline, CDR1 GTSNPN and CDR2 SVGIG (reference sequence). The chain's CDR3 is CAWSGLAGIAEQFF. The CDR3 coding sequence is TGTGCCTGGAGTGGGCTAGCGGGAATAGCCGAGCAGTTCTTC.

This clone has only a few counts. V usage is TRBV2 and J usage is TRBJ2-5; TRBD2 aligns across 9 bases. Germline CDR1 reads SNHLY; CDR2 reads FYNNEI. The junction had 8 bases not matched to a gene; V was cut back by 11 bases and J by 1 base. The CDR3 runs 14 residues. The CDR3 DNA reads TGTGCCGGTGCTAGCGGGACCGCCCAAGAGACCCAGTACTTC. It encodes CAGASGTAQETQYF.

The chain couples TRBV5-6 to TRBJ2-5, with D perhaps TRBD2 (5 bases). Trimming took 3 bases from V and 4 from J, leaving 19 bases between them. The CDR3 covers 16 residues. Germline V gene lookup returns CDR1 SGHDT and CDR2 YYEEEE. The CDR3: CASSSRWYPEGETQYF. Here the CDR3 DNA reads TGTGCCAGCAGCTCGCGATGGTACCCCGAGGGAGAGACCCAGTACTTC.

The chain's CDR3 is CASSYVGHSTDTQYF. The CDR3 DNA is TGTGCCAGCAGTTACGTCGGCCATAGCACAGATACGCAGTATTTT. The rearrangement uses TRBV6-5 and TRBJ2-3; D is unresolved. From germline, CDR1 is MNHEY and CDR2 SVGAGI. V was clipped by 2 bases and J by 0 bases, with 9 bases between them. There are 15 residues in the CDR3.

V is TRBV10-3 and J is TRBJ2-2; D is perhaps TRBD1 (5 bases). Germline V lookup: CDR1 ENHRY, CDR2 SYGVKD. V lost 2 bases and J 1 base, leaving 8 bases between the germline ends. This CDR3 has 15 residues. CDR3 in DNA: TGTGCCATCAGTGAGGCCCAGGGGAACACCGGGGAGCTGTTTTTT. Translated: CAISEAQGNTGELFF.

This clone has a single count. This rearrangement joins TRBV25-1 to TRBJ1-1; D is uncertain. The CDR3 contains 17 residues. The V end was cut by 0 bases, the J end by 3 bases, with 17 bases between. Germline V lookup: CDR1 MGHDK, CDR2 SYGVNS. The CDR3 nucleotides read TGTGCCAGCAGTGAATACGAGGGAATGGTTAAGGACACTGAAGCTTTCTTT. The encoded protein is CASSEYEGMVKDTEAFF.

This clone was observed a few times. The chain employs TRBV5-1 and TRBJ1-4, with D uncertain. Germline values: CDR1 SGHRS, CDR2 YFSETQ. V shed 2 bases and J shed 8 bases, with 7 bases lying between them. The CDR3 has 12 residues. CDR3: CASSFDGEKLFF. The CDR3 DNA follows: TGCGCCAGCAGCTTTGACGGAGAAAAACTGTTTTTT. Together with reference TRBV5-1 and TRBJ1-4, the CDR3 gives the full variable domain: KAGVTQTPRYLIKTRGQQVTLSCSPISGHRSVSWYQQTPGQGLQFLFEYFSETQRNKGNFPGRFSGRQFSNSRSEMNVSTLELGDSALYLCASSFDGEKLFFGSGTQLSVL.

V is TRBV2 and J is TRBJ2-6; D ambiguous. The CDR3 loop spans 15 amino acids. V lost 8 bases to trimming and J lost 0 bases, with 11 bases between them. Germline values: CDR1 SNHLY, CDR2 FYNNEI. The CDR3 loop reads CASEVKSSGANVLTF. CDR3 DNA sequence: TGTGCCAGCGAAGTTAAGAGCTCTGGGGCCAACGTCCTGACTTTC.

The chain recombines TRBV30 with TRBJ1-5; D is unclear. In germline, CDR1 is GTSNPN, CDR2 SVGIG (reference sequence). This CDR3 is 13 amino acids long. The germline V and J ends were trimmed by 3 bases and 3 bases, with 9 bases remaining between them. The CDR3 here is CAWRFDNNQPQHF. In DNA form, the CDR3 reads TGTGCCTGGAGATTCGATAACAATCAGCCCCAGCATTTT.

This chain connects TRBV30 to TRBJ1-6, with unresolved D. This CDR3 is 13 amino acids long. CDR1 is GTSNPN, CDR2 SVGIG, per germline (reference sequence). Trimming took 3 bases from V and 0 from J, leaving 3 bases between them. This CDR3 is CAWRSSYNSPLHF. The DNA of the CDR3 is TGTGCCTGGAGGAGCTCCTATAATTCACCCCTCCACTTT.

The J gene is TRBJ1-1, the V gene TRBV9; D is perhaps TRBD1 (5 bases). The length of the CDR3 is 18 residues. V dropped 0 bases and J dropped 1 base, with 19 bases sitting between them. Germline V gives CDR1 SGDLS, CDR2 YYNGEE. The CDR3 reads CASSVDVGVRLSNTEAFF. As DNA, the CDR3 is TGTGCCAGCAGCGTAGATGTAGGGGTTCGTTTGTCGAACACTGAAGCTTTCTTT.

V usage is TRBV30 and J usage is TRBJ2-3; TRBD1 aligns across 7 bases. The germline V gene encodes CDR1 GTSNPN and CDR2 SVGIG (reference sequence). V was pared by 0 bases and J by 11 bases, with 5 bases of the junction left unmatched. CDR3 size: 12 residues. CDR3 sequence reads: CAWSVRDSRQYF. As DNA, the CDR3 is TGTGCCTGGAGTGTACGGGACAGCCGGCAGTATTTT.

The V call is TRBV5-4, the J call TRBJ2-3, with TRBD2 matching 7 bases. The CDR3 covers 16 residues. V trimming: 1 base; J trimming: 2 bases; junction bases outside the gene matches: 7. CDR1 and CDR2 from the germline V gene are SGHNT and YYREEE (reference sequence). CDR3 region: CASSLQLASTTDTQYF. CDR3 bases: TGTGCCAGCAGCTTGCAACTAGCGTCGACCACAGATACGCAGTATTTT.

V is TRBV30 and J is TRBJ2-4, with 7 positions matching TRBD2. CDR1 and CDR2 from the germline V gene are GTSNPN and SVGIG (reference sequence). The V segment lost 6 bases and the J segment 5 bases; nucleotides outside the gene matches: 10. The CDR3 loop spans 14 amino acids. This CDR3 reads CACLGRGSENIQYF. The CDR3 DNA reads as TGTGCCTGCTTGGGGAGGGGATCGGAAAACATTCAGTACTTC.

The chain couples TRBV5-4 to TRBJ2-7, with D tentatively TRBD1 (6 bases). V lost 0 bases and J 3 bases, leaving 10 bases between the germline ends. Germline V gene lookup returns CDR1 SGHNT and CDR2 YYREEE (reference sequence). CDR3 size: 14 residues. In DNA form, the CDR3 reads TGTGCCAGCAGCTTGGGGACAGCGAACTACGAGCAGTACTTC. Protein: CASSLGTANYEQYF. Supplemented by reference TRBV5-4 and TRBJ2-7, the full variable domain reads ETGVTQSPTHLIKTRGQQVTLRCSSQSGHNTVSWYQQALGQGPQFIFQYYREEENGRGNFPPRFSGLQFPNYSSELNVNALELDDSALYLCASSLGTANYEQYFGPGTRLTVT.

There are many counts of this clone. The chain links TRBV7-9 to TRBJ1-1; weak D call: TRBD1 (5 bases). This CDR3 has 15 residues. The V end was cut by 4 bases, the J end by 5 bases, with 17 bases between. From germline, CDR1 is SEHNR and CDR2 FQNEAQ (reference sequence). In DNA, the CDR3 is TGTGCCAGCAGCTCCTCACGCTTCGGGACGACTGAAGCTTTCTTT. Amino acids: CASSSSRFGTTEAFF.